This T cell receptor (beta chain) comes out of a study of shared clonotypes between healthy human individuals. Details on this clone: As yet, its antigen is unknown.

Each sorted subset replicate got 200 ng genomic DNA, 30,000 or so genomes. Produced via immunoSEQ multiplex PCR; TCRdb's table is partial and in-frame only. The table lists a few million clones, approximately 95% of them singletons. The CDR3 loop spans 12 amino acids. V was shortened by 2 bases and J by 5 bases, with 3 bases between the two germline ends. Germline V gene lookup returns CDR1 SGHTA and CDR2 FQGNSA. Study observations and caveats: When compared with the clonotypes that were shared by all four sorted-subset donors, the non-shared clonotypes turned out to have lower generation probabilities. The study's rarefaction showed incomplete sorted-subset sequencing despite large depth. Donor clonotype sharing was expected to depend on sequencing depth.

This chain links TRBV7-2 with TRBJ1-4, with D hard to call. The TCR comes from a man between 18 and 35 years old in good health. Some clones in this sample may be carry-over from other donors' samples. The specimen sequenced was naive CD4+ T cells from PBMCs. Subset specified: CD45RA+ positively selected. The CDR3 DNA follows: TGTGCCAGCAGCTTATTCAATGAAAAACTGTTTTTT. As protein: CASSLFNEKLFF. The variable domain in full, with the rest retrieved from reference TRBV7-2 and TRBJ1-4, is GAGVSQSPSNKVTEKGKDVELRCDPISGHTALYWYRQSLGQGLEFLIYFQGNSAPDKSGLPSDRFSAERTGGSVSTLTIQRTQQEDSAVYLCASSLFNEKLFFGSGTQLSVL.